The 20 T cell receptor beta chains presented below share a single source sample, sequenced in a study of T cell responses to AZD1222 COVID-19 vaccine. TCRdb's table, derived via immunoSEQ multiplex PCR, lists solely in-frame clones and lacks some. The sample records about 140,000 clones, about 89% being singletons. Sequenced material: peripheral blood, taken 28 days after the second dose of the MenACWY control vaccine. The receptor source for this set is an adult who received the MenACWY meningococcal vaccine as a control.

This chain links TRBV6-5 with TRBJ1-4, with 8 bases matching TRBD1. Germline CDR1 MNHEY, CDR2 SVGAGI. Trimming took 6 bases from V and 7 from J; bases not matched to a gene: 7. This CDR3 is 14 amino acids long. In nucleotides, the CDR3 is TGTGCCAGCAGCCAGACAGGGGTTGGTGAAAAACTGTTTTTT. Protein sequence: CASSQTGVGEKLFF.

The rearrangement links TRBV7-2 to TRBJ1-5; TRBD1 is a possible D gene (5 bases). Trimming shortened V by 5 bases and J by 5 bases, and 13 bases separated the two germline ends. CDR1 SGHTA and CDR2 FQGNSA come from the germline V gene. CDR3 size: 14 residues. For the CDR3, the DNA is TGTGCCAGCAGCCCCCGCCGGGGGGATCAGCCCCAGCATTTT. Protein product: CASSPRRGDQPQHF. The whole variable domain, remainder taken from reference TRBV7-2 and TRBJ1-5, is GAGVSQSPSNKVTEKGKDVELRCDPISGHTALYWYRQSLGQGLEFLIYFQGNSAPDKSGLPSDRFSAERTGGSVSTLTIQRTQQEDSAVYLCASSPRRGDQPQHFGDGTRLSIL.

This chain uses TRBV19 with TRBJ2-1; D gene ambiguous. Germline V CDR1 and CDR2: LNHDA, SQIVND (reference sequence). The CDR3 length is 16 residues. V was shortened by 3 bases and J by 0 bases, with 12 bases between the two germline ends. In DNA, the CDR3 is TGTGCCAGTAGTATGTTGAGTTCTGGCTCCTACAATGAGCAGTTCTTC. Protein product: CASSMLSSGSYNEQFF.

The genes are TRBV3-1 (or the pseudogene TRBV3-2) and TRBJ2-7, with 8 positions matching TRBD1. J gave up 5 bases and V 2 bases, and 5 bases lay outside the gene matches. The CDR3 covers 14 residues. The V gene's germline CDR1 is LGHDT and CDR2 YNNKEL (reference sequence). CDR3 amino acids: CASSQRTGLHEQYF. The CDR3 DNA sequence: TGTGCCAGCAGCCAAAGGACAGGGCTCCACGAGCAGTACTTC.

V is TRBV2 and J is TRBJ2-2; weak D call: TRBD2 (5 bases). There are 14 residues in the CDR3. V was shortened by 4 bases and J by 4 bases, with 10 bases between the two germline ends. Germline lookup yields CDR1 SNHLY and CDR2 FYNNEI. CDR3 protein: CASSVEAGTGELFF. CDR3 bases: TGTGCCAGCAGTGTGGAGGCAGGCACCGGGGAGCTGTTTTTT.

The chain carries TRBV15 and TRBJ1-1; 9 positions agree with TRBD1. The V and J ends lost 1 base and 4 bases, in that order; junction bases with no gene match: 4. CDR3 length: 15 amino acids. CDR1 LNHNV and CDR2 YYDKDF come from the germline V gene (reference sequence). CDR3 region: CATSRAPTGGTEAFF. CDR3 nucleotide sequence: TGTGCCACCAGCAGAGCCCCGACAGGGGGCACTGAAGCTTTCTTT.

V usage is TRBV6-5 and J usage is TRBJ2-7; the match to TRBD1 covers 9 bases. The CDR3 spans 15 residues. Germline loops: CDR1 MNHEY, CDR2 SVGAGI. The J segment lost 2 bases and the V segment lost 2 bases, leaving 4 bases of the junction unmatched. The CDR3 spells CASSYPGQGTYEQYF. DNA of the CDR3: TGTGCCAGCAGTTACCCGGGACAGGGCACCTACGAGCAGTACTTC.

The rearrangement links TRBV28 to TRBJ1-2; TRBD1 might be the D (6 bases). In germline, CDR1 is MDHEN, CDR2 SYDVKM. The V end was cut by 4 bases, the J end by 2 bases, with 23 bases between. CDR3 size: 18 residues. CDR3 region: CASSSQLGQSSENYGYTF. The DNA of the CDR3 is TGTGCCAGCAGTTCACAACTAGGACAGTCATCGGAAAACTATGGCTACACCTTC.

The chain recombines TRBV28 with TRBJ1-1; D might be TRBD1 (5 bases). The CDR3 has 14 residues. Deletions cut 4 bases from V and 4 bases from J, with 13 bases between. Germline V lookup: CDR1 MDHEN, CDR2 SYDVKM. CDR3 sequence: CASSSPGTPTEAFF. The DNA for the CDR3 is TGTGCCAGCAGTTCCCCCGGGACCCCCACTGAAGCTTTCTTT. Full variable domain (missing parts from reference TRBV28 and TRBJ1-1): DVKVTQSSRYLVKRTGEKVFLECVQDMDHENMFWYRQDPGLGLRLIYFSYDVKMKEKGDIPEGYSVSREKKERFSLILESASTNQTSMYLCASSSPGTPTEAFFGQGTRLTVV.

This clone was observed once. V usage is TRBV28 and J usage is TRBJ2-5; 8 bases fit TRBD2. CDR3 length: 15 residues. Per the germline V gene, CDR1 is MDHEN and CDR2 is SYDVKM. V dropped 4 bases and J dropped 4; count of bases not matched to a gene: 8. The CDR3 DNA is TGTGCCAGCAGTTACCGGGACGGGAGGGGAGAGACCCAGTACTTC. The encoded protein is CASSYRDGRGETQYF.

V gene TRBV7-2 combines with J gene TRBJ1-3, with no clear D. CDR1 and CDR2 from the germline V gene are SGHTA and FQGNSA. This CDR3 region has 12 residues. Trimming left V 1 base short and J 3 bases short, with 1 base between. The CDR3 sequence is CASSLVGNTIYF. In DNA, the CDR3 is TGTGCCAGCAGCTTAGTTGGAAACACCATATATTTT.

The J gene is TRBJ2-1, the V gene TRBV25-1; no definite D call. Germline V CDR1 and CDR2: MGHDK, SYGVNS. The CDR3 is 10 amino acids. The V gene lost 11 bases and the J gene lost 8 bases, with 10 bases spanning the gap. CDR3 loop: CASGRDEQFF. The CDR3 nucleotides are TGTGCCTCCGGAAGGGATGAGCAGTTCTTC.

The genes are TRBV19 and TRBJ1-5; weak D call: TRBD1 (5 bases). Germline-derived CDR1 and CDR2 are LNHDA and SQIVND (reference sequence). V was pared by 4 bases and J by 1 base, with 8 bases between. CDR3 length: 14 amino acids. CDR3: CASSTTASNQPQHF. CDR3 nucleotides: TGTGCCAGTAGTACGACAGCGAGCAATCAGCCCCAGCATTTT.

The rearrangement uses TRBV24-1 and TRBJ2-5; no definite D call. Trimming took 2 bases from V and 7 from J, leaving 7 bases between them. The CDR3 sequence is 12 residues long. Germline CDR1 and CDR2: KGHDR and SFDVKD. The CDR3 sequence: CATSDSRMTQYF. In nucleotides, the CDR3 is TGTGCCACCAGTGATTCCAGGATGACCCAGTACTTC.

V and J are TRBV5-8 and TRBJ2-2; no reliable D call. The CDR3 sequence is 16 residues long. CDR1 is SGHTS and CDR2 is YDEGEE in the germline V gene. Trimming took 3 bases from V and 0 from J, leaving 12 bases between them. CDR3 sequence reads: CASSWRPWANTGELFF. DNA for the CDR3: TGTGCCAGCAGCTGGCGCCCTTGGGCGAACACCGGGGAGCTGTTTTTT. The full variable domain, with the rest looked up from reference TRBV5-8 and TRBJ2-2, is EAGVTQSPTHLIKTRGQQATLRCSPISGHTSVYWYQQALGLGLQFLLWYDEGEERNRGNFPPRFSGRQFPNYSSELNVNALELEDSALYLCASSWRPWANTGELFFGEGSRLTVL.

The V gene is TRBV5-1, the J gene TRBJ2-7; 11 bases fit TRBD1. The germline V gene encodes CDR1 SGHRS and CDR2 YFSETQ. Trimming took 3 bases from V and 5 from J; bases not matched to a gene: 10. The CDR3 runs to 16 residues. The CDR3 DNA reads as TGCGCCAGCAGCTCCGGGACAGGGGGGATTCTCGACGAGCAGTACTTC. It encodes CASSSGTGGILDEQYF.

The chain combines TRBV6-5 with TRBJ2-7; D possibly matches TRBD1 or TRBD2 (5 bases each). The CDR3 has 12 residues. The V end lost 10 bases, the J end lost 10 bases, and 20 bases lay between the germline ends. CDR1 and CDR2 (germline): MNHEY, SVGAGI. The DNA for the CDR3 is TGTGCCACCCATAGGGACGGCGACACCCAGTACTTC. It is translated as CATHRDGDTQYF.

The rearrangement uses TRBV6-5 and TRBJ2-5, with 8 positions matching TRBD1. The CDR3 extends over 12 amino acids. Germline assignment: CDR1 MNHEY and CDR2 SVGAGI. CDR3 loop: CASQGAGETQYF. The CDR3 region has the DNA TGTGCATCCCAGGGGGCAGGAGAGACCCAGTACTTC.

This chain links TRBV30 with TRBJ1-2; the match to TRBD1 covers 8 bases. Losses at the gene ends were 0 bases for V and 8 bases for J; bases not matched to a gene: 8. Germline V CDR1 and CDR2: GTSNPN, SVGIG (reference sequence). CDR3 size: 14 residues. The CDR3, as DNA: TGTGCCTGGAGTGTACGTTCAGGGGGCGCGGGCTACACCTTC. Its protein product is CAWSVRSGGAGYTF.

The CDR3 region is CASSNPGLAGRETQYF. CDR3 DNA sequence: TGTGCCAGTAGTAATCCGGGACTAGCGGGACGAGAGACCCAGTACTTC. J is TRBJ2-5 and V is TRBV19, with 13 positions matching TRBD2. The CDR3 length is 16 residues. Germline V lookup: CDR1 LNHDA, CDR2 SQIVND (reference sequence). Losses at the gene ends were 4 bases for V and 4 bases for J; bases not matched to a gene: 6.